A single T cell receptor (beta chain) is shown here with its context. Its specificity is not known. The data were taken from a study of response to subunit inactivated influenza vaccine. Findings and caveats of the study: The authors offered the suggestion that each seasonal influenza vaccination recruits few new T cells.

MiXCR was run by TCRdb on the RT-PCR reads, yielding one entry per CDR3 protein. The repertoire has hundreds of thousands of distinct CDR3 sequences, 15% to 18% of them found once; the top ten carry around 10%. The CDR3 spans 15 residues. The junction had 3 bases not matched to a gene; V was cut back by 5 bases and J by 3 bases. CDR1 is DFQATT, CDR2 SNEGSKA, per germline (reference sequence). The sequencing used PBMCs from blood, collected about 11 days after vaccination. The receptor was isolated from a man between 50 and 59 years old who received an inactivated influenza vaccine. This chain connects TRBV20-1 to TRBJ2-1; 14 bases are a match to TRBD2. In DNA form, the CDR3 reads TGCAGTGCTGGGACTAGCGGGAGAAACTACAATGAGCAGTTCTTC. As protein: CSAGTSGRNYNEQFF.